This T cell receptor beta chain was captured by sequencing in a study of blood T cell repertoires in COVID-19 (dated by TCRdb to the early 2020s). About the investigation overall: Samples covering the acute and convalescent phases of COVID-19 were provided by collaborators in the United States, Italy and Spain. The material from the prospective study consisted of cDNA or gDNA derived from T cells, B-cell-depleted T cells, or PBMCs. The dataset comprised deeply sampled blood TCRbeta repertoires from subjects exposed to, actively infected with, or recovered from COVID-19. A freely available public database, intended as a resource for researchers studying the immune response to SARS-CoV-2, is where the repertoires were released. Samples came from the ongoing ImmuneRACE study (first 160 participants) plus 1,254 subjects from 6 global collaborators. Sample metadata almost always included a de-identified subject ID, COVID-19 status, age in years and sex. HLA class I and class II types, where available, came from metadata supplied by the sample provider rather than from assay-based typing. General findings and caveats noted by the study authors: Clinical and demographic metadata were provided uncurated, with the amount varying by source and participant.

The immunoSEQ Assay, a bias-controlled multiplex PCR, was used to amplify TCRbeta CDR3 regions from genomic DNA. In the paper's pipeline: Within the assay, amplification of reference gene primers was used to estimate how many nucleated cells each sample contained. Sequence reads were collapsed and filtered to measure the absolute abundance of every unique TCRbeta CDR3 rearrangement. For each sample, productive Simpson clonality was calculated as the square root of Simpson's diversity index over productive rearrangements. As stored in TCRdb, this immuneACCESS dataset retains in-frame rearrangements with V and J assigned. A fraction of the clones does not appear; measured against another copy, unresolved V genes explain less than half of the discrepancy, and the remainder lacks a known reason. V and J calls plus clone size are reproduced from that table; the DNA served to infer D and trimming. The sample data list around 250,000 clones, and approximately 90% of these were observed just once. The top ten constitute roughly 2.9% of the sample.

About this clone: The specificity of this receptor is unknown. No base quality information exists; no much larger clone differs at one position.

Enrolling through a virtual design, the prospective study's participants ranged in age from roughly 18 to 89 years and lived across 24 United States geographic areas. In the prospective study, cohorts were assigned on the basis of participant-reported clinical history obtained from a screening survey and a study questionnaire. Exposed participants were defined as having been in contact with someone with a PCR-confirmed or clinician-diagnosed COVID-19 case within 2 weeks of study entry. In the prospective study, whole blood, serum and a nasopharyngeal or oropharyngeal swab were collected from each participant by mobile phlebotomists. Over a roughly 2-month period, participants in the prospective study had the option of providing additional blood draws and questionnaires. Prospective study blood samples were shipped either frozen or at room temperature before DNA extraction. The CDR3, cysteine through phenylalanine, is 15 amino acids long. Only the CDR3 DNA stays, 45 bases, in frame from base 1. After removal of 5 bases from V and 0 bases from J, the junction retains 6 bases not matched to a gene. The germline V gene sets CDR1 to SGHTA and CDR2 to FQGNSA.

The TCR comes from a man aged 35-49 years who had been exposed to COVID-19. Input material: PBMCs or T cells enriched from blood (not recorded which). The chain is encoded by TRBV7-2 joined to TRBJ2-7, with 8 middle bases fitting TRBD2. In nucleotide form, the sequence is TGTGCCAGCAGCACCACTAGCGGTAACTCCTACGAGCAGTACTTC. The translation is CASSTTSGNSYEQYF.